The table lists the clone carrying this T cell receptor (beta chain) with many counts. This sample is part of a study of kidney transplant recipient with SARS-CoV-2 infection. CDR1 and CDR2 from the germline V gene are MNHEY and SVGAGI. This CDR3 contains 13 residues. V was cut by 0 bases and J by 7 bases, with 10 bases left in between. TCRdb reprocessed the reads via MiXCR and lists one record per CDR3 protein. The sample lists 200,000 to 250,000 distinct CDR3 sequences; roughly 26% were seen once. The gene calls are TRBV6-5 and TRBJ2-7; D may match TRBD1 or TRBD2 (5 bases each). The specimen comprised a blood sample, sampled at baseline and between days 110 and 120 from a kidney transplant recipient. This clonotype was sampled from a young adult male patient who had COVID-19 and was a kidney transplant recipient. Some T cells may trace back to the graft donor. The CDR3 is CASSYSTGREQYF. The DNA of the CDR3 is TGTGCCAGCAGTTACTCAACGGGGCGGGAGCAGTACTTC.